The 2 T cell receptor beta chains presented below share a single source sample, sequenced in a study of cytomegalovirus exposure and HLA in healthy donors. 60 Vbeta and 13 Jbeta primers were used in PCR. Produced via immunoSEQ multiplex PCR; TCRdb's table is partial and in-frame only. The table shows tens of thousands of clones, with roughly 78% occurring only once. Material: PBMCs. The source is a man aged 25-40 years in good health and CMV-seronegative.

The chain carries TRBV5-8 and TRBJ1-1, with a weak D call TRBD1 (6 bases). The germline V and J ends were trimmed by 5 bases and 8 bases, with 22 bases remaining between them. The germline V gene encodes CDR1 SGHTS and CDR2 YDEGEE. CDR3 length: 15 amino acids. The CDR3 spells CASRIMGGGASEAFF. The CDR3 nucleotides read TGTGCCAGCAGGATCATGGGCGGGGGCGCGAGCGAAGCTTTCTTT. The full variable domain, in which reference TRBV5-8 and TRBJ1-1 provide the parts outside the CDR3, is EAGVTQSPTHLIKTRGQQATLRCSPISGHTSVYWYQQALGLGLQFLLWYDEGEERNRGNFPPRFSGRQFPNYSSELNVNALELEDSALYLCASRIMGGGASEAFFGQGTRLTVV.

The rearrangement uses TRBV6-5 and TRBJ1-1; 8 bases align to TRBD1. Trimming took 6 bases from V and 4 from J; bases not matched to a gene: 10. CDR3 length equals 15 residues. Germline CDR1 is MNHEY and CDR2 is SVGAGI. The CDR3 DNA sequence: TGTGCCAGCAGACAAAACGCCGGGACAGGCACTGAAGCTTTCTTT. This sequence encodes CASRQNAGTGTEAFF.